Listed here are 19 T cell receptor beta chains from one sample, sequenced in a study of T cell changes during pregnancy in multiple sclerosis. TCRdb's table, derived via immunoSEQ multiplex PCR, lists solely in-frame clones and lacks some. Of about 87,000 clones in the sample, around 95% were seen once. This specimen was peripheral blood, taken in the third trimester of pregnancy. Receptors originate from a female donor in good health, enrolled as a control in a pregnancy study.

The genes are TRBV5-6 and TRBJ2-3, with D perhaps TRBD1 (7 bases). V dropped 4 bases and J dropped 5 bases, with 14 bases sitting between them. Germline V gene sequence: CDR1 SGHDT, CDR2 YYEEEE. The CDR3 runs to 14 residues. In DNA, the CDR3 is TGTGCCAGCAGCGCACAGGGGCGGGGAGATACGCAGTATTTT. Translation: CASSAQGRGDTQYF.

The chain links TRBV11-2 to TRBJ1-5; unclear D gene. The V end lost 2 bases, the J end lost 7 bases, and 9 bases lay between the germline ends. CDR1 is SGHAT, CDR2 FQNNGV, per germline. There are 13 residues in the CDR3. The CDR3 DNA sequence: TGTGCCAGCAGCTTAAACAGTCAGCAGCCCCAGCATTTT. Residues: CASSLNSQQPQHF.

V usage is TRBV25-1 and J usage is TRBJ2-7, with 8 nucleotides matching TRBD1. CDR3 length: 15 amino acids. With V trimmed by 2 bases and J by 5 bases, 8 bases remained unmatched. The germline CDR1 and CDR2 sequences are MGHDK and SYGVNS. DNA for the CDR3: TGTGCCAGCAGTGAACGGTCACAGGGGGTCCACGAGCAGTACTTC. The encoded protein is CASSERSQGVHEQYF.

Worth noting for this clone: Different DNA sequences within this sample yield the same CDR3. The chain recombines TRBV2 with TRBJ2-7, with D unresolved. The CDR3 is made up of 12 amino acids. Germline V lookup: CDR1 SNHLY, CDR2 FYNNEI. V lost 4 bases to trimming and J lost 1 base, with 5 bases between them. The CDR3 reads CASSANSYEQYF. As DNA, the CDR3 is TGTGCCAGCAGTGCCAATTCCTACGAGCAGTACTTC.

The gene calls are TRBV5-1 and TRBJ1-1; no firm D call. V shed 3 bases and J shed 2 bases, with 8 bases lying between them. CDR3 length: 13 amino acids. Germline CDR1 and CDR2: SGHRS and YFSETQ. The DNA of the CDR3 is TGCGCCAGCAGCTCCACGGTTAACACTGAAGCTTTCTTT. Encoded protein: CASSSTVNTEAFF.

The chain joins TRBV5-1 to TRBJ1-1; possible D gene TRBD1, 5 bases. The CDR3 runs 13 residues. V was shortened by 6 bases and J by 1 base, with 10 bases between the two germline ends. Germline V CDR1 and CDR2: SGHRS, YFSETQ. CDR3 amino acids: CASNPGGNTEAFF. In DNA form, the CDR3 reads TGCGCCAGCAACCCGGGGGGGAACACTGAAGCTTTCTTT. Full variable domain (outside the CDR3, taken from reference TRBV5-1 and TRBJ1-1): KAGVTQTPRYLIKTRGQQVTLSCSPISGHRSVSWYQQTPGQGLQFLFEYFSETQRNKGNFPGRFSGRQFSNSRSEMNVSTLELGDSALYLCASNPGGNTEAFFGQGTRLTVV.

The J gene is TRBJ2-1, the V gene TRBV27; TRBD2 agrees at 8 bases. The CDR3 extends over 16 amino acids. Germline lookup yields CDR1 MNHEY and CDR2 SMNVEV (reference sequence). V trimming: 2 bases; J trimming: 11 bases; junction bases outside the gene matches: 14. The CDR3 spells CASSLIVGGGPIKQFF. DNA of the CDR3: TGTGCCAGCAGTTTAATAGTCGGCGGGGGGCCCATAAAGCAGTTCTTC.

The chain is built from TRBV7-9 and TRBJ2-7; a weak D match, TRBD2 (7 bases). CDR3 length: 14 residues. The V gene's germline CDR1 is SEHNR and CDR2 FQNEAQ (reference sequence). V was cut by 7 bases and J by 4 bases, with 17 bases left in between. The CDR3 coding sequence is TGTGCCAGCAACCCCGGGGGGCCCAGTTACGAGCAGTACTTC. Its translation is CASNPGGPSYEQYF.

This chain connects TRBV6-1 to TRBJ2-1, with 9 positions matching TRBD1. This CDR3 contains 15 residues. Germline V gives CDR1 MNHNS, CDR2 SASEGT. Trimming cost V 3 bases and J 0 bases; bases outside gene matches: 0. CDR3 residues: CASSETGGSYNEQFF. CDR3 sequence (DNA): TGTGCCAGCAGTGAGACAGGGGGCTCCTACAATGAGCAGTTCTTC.

The V and J genes are TRBV21-1 and TRBJ1-3. TRBV21-1 is a recognized pseudogene. This CDR3 has 14 residues. CDR3 sequence reads: CASSKVRSGNTIYF. The CDR3 DNA follows: TGTGCCAGCAGCAAAGTGCGCTCTGGAAACACCATATATTTT.

The gene calls are TRBV27 and TRBJ1-2; 7 bases match TRBD1. CDR1 is MNHEY and CDR2 is SMNVEV in the germline V gene (reference sequence). The CDR3 totals 13 residues. With 2 bases clipped from V and 7 bases from J, the junction kept 4 bases outside the gene matches. CDR3 nucleotides: TGTGCCAGCAGTTTAAAGGGGGCGGGTGGCTACACCTTC. Its translation: CASSLKGAGGYTF.

V and J are TRBV15 and TRBJ1-2; 9 nucleotides agree with TRBD1. V lost 3 bases, J lost 7 bases, and 9 bases stayed unmatched. CDR3 length equals 15 residues. Per the germline V gene, CDR1 is LNHNV and CDR2 is YYDKDF (reference sequence). The CDR3 reads CATSRGTGPLLGYTF. In DNA form, the CDR3 reads TGTGCCACCAGCAGGGGGACAGGGCCCCTTCTTGGCTACACCTTC.

This rearrangement joins TRBV5-6 to TRBJ2-4; TRBD2 aligns across 14 bases. CDR3 length equals 15 residues. In germline, CDR1 is SGHDT, CDR2 YYEEEE. Germline trimming cut 3 bases from V and 8 bases from J; bases unmatched to any gene: 4. The CDR3 DNA reads as TGTGCCAGCAGCTCCGGGACTAGCGGGAGTGACATTCAGTACTTC. Translated, it gives CASSSGTSGSDIQYF.

The chain links TRBV4-2 to TRBJ2-3; a weak D match, TRBD2 (6 bases). The germline gives CDR1 LGHNA, CDR2 YNFKEQ. This CDR3 is 17 amino acids long. Trimming shortened V by 1 base and J by 0 bases, and 14 bases separated the two germline ends. The CDR3 loop reads CASSQVDRDSSTDTQYF. For the CDR3, the DNA is TGTGCCAGCAGCCAAGTAGACCGGGACTCTAGCACAGATACGCAGTATTTT.

This clone was recorded only once. The chain is built from TRBV6-5 and TRBJ1-2, with no clear D. The CDR3 is made up of 13 amino acids. Germline V gene sequence: CDR1 MNHEY, CDR2 SVGAGI. V lost 5 bases to trimming and J lost 5 bases, with 12 bases between them. This CDR3 is CASSTQTGYGYTF. The CDR3 DNA reads TGTGCCAGCAGTACCCAGACTGGGTATGGCTACACCTTC.

CDR3 in DNA: TGCGCCAGCAGCTTCGGCTCCGGGACAGGCTACGAGCAGTACTTC. Its protein is CASSFGSGTGYEQYF. V and J are TRBV5-1 and TRBJ2-7; TRBD1 agrees at 8 bases. Germline CDR1 is SGHRS and CDR2 is YFSETQ. CDR3 length equals 15 residues. V was clipped by 2 bases and J by 3 bases; unmatched bases: 7.

This chain links TRBV6-1 with TRBJ2-1; 7 bases align to TRBD2. V lost 4 bases and J lost 0; bases outside the gene matches: 6. This CDR3 region has 16 residues. Germline CDR1 MNHNS, CDR2 SASEGT. The CDR3 bases are TGTGCCAGCAGTGGTCGCGGGAGAATCTCCTACAATGAGCAGTTCTTC. Its translation is CASSGRGRISYNEQFF.

This clone showed up just a few times. The genes are TRBV2 and TRBJ1-1; 8 bases agree with TRBD1. J was trimmed by 1 base and V by 4 bases; bases with no gene match: 5. The CDR3 covers 15 residues. Germline V CDR1 and CDR2: SNHLY, FYNNEI. CDR3 sequence (DNA): TGTGCCAGCAGTGCGTGGACAGGGACGAACACTGAAGCTTTCTTT. This gives the protein CASSAWTGTNTEAFF.

CDR3 nucleotide sequence: TGTGCCAGCAGACAGGACTACGAGCAGTACTTC. Amino acid sequence: CASRQDYEQYF. The chain employs TRBV6-6 and TRBJ2-7; TRBD1 is a possible D gene (5 bases). The CDR3 consists of 11 residues. CDR1 and CDR2 from the germline V gene are MNHNY and SVGAGI (reference sequence). V dropped 6 bases and J dropped 3 bases, with 6 bases sitting between them.